This T cell receptor beta chain emerged from a study of control samples from healthy donors and cancer patients. Profiling relied on immunoSEQ multiplex PCR, and the TCRdb table lists in-frame clones only, not all of them. Among 80,000 or so clones, roughly 86% were seen once, and the ten largest hold less than 7%. This sequence originates from a man aged 50 to 60 in good health. The sequenced sample consisted of blood.

The CDR3 DNA is TGTGCCAGCAGTCCCGGACAGGGGCGATACAATGAGCAGTTCTTC. Protein: CASSPGQGRYNEQFF. The chain uses TRBV14 and TRBJ2-1, with 9 bases that match TRBD1. The CDR3 has 15 residues. The germline gives CDR1 SGHDN, CDR2 FVKESK. V was pared by 6 bases and J by 4 bases, with 7 bases of the junction left unmatched. The full variable domain, its missing parts supplied by reference TRBV14 and TRBJ2-1, is EAGVTQFPSHSVIEKGQTVTLRCDPISGHDNLYWYRRVMGKEIKFLLHFVKESKQDESGMPNNRFLAERTGGTYSTLKVQPAELEDSGVYFCASSPGQGRYNEQFFGPGTRLTVL.